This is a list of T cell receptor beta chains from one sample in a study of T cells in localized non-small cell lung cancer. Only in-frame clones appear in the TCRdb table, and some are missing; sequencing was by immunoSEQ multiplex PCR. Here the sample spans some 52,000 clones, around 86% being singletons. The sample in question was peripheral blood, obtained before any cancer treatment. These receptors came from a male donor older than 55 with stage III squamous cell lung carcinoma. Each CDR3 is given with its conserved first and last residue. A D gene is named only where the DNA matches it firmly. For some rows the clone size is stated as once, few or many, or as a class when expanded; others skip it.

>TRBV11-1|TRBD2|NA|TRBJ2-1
CASSQLADPSYNEQFF
TGTGCCAGCAGCCAACTAGCGGATCCCTCCTACAATGAGCAGTTCTTC
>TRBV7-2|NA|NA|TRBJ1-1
CASSQTVNTEAFF
TGTGCCAGCAGCCAAACAGTGAACACTGAAGCTTTCTTT
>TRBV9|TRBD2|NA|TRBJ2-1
CASSAAGGPYNEQFF
TGTGCCAGCAGCGCAGCGGGAGGGCCTTACAATGAGCAGTTCTTC
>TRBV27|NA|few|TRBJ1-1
CASSLSGSLNTEAFF
TGTGCCAGCAGTTTATCTGGGAGCCTGAACACTGAAGCTTTCTTT
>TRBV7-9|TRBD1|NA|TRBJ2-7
CASSPYRGIRYEQYF
TGTGCCAGCAGCCCATACAGGGGAATTAGGTACGAGCAGTACTTC
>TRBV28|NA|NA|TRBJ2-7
CASSPPGEFYEQYF
TGTGCCAGCAGTCCCCCGGGTGAATTCTACGAGCAGTACTTC
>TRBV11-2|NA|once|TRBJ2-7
CASSPGGIRSSEQYF
TGTGCCAGCAGCCCAGGGGGGATCAGGAGCTCCGAGCAGTACTTC
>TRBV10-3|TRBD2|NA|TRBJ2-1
CAISDPGLDYNEQFF
TGTGCCATCAGCGACCCGGGACTAGACTACAATGAGCAGTTCTTC
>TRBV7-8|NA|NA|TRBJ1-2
CASSQLGAKDGYTF
TGTGCCAGCAGCCAATTAGGGGCAAAGGATGGCTACACCTTC
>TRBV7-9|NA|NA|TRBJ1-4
CASSLRTSGRVAEKLFF
TGTGCCAGCAGCTTGCGGACTAGCGGGAGGGTTGCTGAAAAACTGTTTTTT